These 25 T cell receptor beta chains were all obtained from the same sample, sequenced in a study of blood T cell repertoires in COVID-19. The protocol was immunoSEQ multiplex PCR, while the TCRdb copy is restricted to in-frame clones and leaves out a portion. The sample holds about 170,000 clones, approximately 86% seen once. The sequenced sample was peripheral blood. The receptor source for this set is a man older than 75 with COVID-19, enrolled during active disease.

V usage is TRBV4-2 and J usage is TRBJ1-1; TRBD1 matches at 10 bases. V lost 7 bases to trimming and J lost 5 bases; unmatched junction nucleotides: 13. This CDR3 spans 16 amino acids. CDR1 LGHNA and CDR2 YNFKEQ come from the germline V gene. The CDR3 loop is CASTLAPGTGATEAFF. The CDR3 DNA is TGTGCCAGCACTTTGGCGCCCGGGACAGGGGCTACTGAAGCTTTCTTT.

This rearrangement joins TRBV7-2 to TRBJ1-5, with 7 bases that match TRBD1. Trimming removed 5 bases from V and 2 bases from J; junction bases left unmatched: 6. The CDR3 has 15 residues. The germline gives CDR1 SGHTA, CDR2 FQGNSA. The CDR3 sequence: CASSPRRGGNQPQHF. CDR3 nucleotide sequence: TGTGCCAGCAGCCCCCGCAGGGGGGGCAATCAGCCCCAGCATTTT. The entire variable domain, with the rest obtained from reference TRBV7-2 and TRBJ1-5, is as follows: GAGVSQSPSNKVTEKGKDVELRCDPISGHTALYWYRQSLGQGLEFLIYFQGNSAPDKSGLPSDRFSAERTGGSVSTLTIQRTQQEDSAVYLCASSPRRGGNQPQHFGDGTRLSIL.

The genes are TRBV6-2 or TRBV6-3 and TRBJ1-2; 7 bases are shared with TRBD1. The germline gives CDR1 MNHEY, CDR2 SVGEGT. V trimming: 6 bases; J trimming: 3 bases; junction bases outside the gene matches: 4. The CDR3 contains 13 residues. The CDR3 DNA is TGTGCCAGCAGCAAAGGGGGCCACTATGGCTACACCTTC. As protein: CASSKGGHYGYTF.

V usage is TRBV28 and J usage is TRBJ1-2; 9 bases agree with TRBD1. With 2 bases clipped from V and 6 bases from J, the junction kept 7 bases outside the gene matches. The length of the CDR3 is 15 residues. Germline V gene data show CDR1 as MDHEN and CDR2 as SYDVKM. The CDR3 DNA reads as TGTGCCAGCAGTTTAACAGGGGGCGCAAAAAATGGCTACACCTTC. Translation gives CASSLTGGAKNGYTF.

This rearrangement joins TRBV7-9 to TRBJ2-5; TRBD1 matches 11 bases. This CDR3 spans 15 amino acids. V lost 4 bases to trimming and J lost 4 bases; unmatched junction nucleotides: 5. CDR1 and CDR2 from the germline V gene are SEHNR and FQNEAQ (reference sequence). CDR3 amino acids: CASSYAGTGGETQYF. Written as DNA, the CDR3 is TGTGCCAGCAGCTACGCCGGGACAGGGGGAGAGACCCAGTACTTC.

This clone was seen a single time. This chain connects TRBV5-4 to TRBJ1-6; perhaps TRBD1 as D (6 bases). Germline CDR1 SGHNT, CDR2 YYREEE (reference sequence). V was cut by 4 bases and J by 7 bases, with 15 bases left in between. CDR3 length equals 15 residues. The CDR3 spells CASSRPGGMNSPLHF. CDR3 bases: TGTGCCAGCAGCCGGCCTGGGGGCATGAATTCACCCCTCCACTTT.

The chain links TRBV2 to TRBJ1-1; TRBD1 matches at 7 bases. The V and J ends lost 3 bases and 1 base, in that order; junction bases with no gene match: 2. This CDR3 has 14 amino acids. Germline values: CDR1 SNHLY, CDR2 FYNNEI. CDR3 region: CASSEGQPNTEAFF. The CDR3 DNA follows: TGTGCCAGCAGTGAGGGACAGCCGAACACTGAAGCTTTCTTT.

The chain joins TRBV2 to TRBJ1-4; D may be TRBD1 (5 bases). Germline CDR1 reads SNHLY; CDR2 reads FYNNEI. The CDR3 extends over 13 amino acids. V dropped 7 bases and J dropped 7 bases, with 13 bases sitting between them. This CDR3 is CASTPGVGEKLFF. The CDR3 DNA sequence: TGTGCCAGCACCCCGGGGGTGGGTGAAAAACTGTTTTTT.

The chain combines TRBV11-3 with TRBJ2-3, with D possibly being TRBD2 (5 bases). CDR3 size: 14 residues. The germline gives CDR1 SGHNT, CDR2 YENEEA. Trimming cost V 5 bases and J 6 bases, with 15 bases left between them. CDR3 DNA sequence: TGTGCCAGCAGCCAGCGGTCCCGCGGGGATACGCAGTATTTT. Translation: CASSQRSRGDTQYF.

The V gene is TRBV16, the J gene TRBJ2-7; a possible D gene is TRBD1 (5 bases). The CDR3 has 13 amino acids. Per germline, CDR1 KGHSY and CDR2 FQNENV. V was cut by 0 bases and J by 6 bases, with 9 bases left in between. CDR3 sequence (DNA): TGTGCCAGCAGCCAATCGACGCAGGGCGAGCAGTACTTC. Translated: CASSQSTQGEQYF.

This CDR3 reads CASIGGVLLVEGTEAFF. In DNA, the CDR3 is TGTGCCAGCATCGGAGGGGTTTTACTGGTCGAGGGCACTGAAGCTTTCTTT. The chain combines TRBV2 with TRBJ1-1, with D possibly TRBD1 on 5 matching bases. This CDR3 region has 17 residues. V gave up 7 bases and J gave up 4 bases, with 25 bases separating them. CDR1 is SNHLY and CDR2 is FYNNEI in the germline V gene.

This rearrangement joins TRBV25-1 to TRBJ1-1, with TRBD1 as a possible D gene (6 bases). This CDR3 region has 14 residues. The V end lost 4 bases, the J end lost 4 bases, and 13 bases lay between the germline ends. Germline CDR1 MGHDK, CDR2 SYGVNS. CDR3 bases: TGTGCCAGCAGTGTTCCGGGCAGGGGCACTGAAGCTTTCTTT. Its translation is CASSVPGRGTEAFF. Full variable domain (remainder filled in from reference TRBV25-1 and TRBJ1-1): EADIYQTPRYLVIGTGKKITLECSQTMGHDKMYWYQQDPGMELHLIHYSYGVNSTEKGDLSSESTVSRIRTEHFPLTLESARPSHTSQYLCASSVPGRGTEAFFGQGTRLTVV.

The chain links TRBV18 to TRBJ1-1; TRBD1 agrees at 10 bases. The ends lost 5 bases at V and 1 base at J; junction bases unmatched: 13. Germline assignment: CDR1 KGHSH and CDR2 LQKENI. CDR3 length equals 18 residues. In DNA, the CDR3 is TGTGCCAGCTCATTGCGACTTGGACAGGGGGTTGGGAACACTGAAGCTTTCTTT. Encoded protein: CASSLRLGQGVGNTEAFF.

This rearrangement joins TRBV2 to TRBJ1-4, with TRBD1 matching over 10 bases. The CDR3 covers 13 residues. J was trimmed by 11 bases and V by 5 bases; bases with no gene match: 5. Germline V CDR1 and CDR2: SNHLY, FYNNEI. CDR3 bases: TGTGCCAGCAGTTCTGACAGGGGGCAGAAACTGTTTTTT. This codes for CASSSDRGQKLFF.

The gene calls are TRBV5-4 and TRBJ2-1; D gene unclear. The V gene lost 0 bases and the J gene lost 0 bases, with 4 bases spanning the gap. From germline, CDR1 is SGHNT and CDR2 YYREEE (reference sequence). This CDR3 is 14 amino acids long. The CDR3 reads CASSLAGSYNEQFF. For the CDR3, the DNA is TGTGCCAGCAGCTTGGCCGGCTCCTACAATGAGCAGTTCTTC.

The rearrangement uses TRBV4-2 and TRBJ1-2, with a weak D call TRBD1 (6 bases). The CDR3 runs 16 residues. Trimming removed 0 bases from V and 7 bases from J, with 18 bases in between. Germline V gives CDR1 LGHNA, CDR2 YNFKEQ. The chain's CDR3 is CASSQEGGGNPLGYTF. CDR3 DNA sequence: TGTGCCAGCAGCCAAGAGGGGGGGGGCAACCCTCTTGGCTACACCTTC.

This chain uses TRBV6-2 or TRBV6-3 with TRBJ1-5, with TRBD1 as a possible D gene (6 bases). V lost 2 bases, J lost 2 bases, and 16 bases lay in between. Germline values: CDR1 MNHEY, CDR2 SVGEGT. This CDR3 has 17 residues. DNA of the CDR3: TGTGCCAGCAGTTACAAGGCAGGGGAAGTGGGCAATCAGCCCCAGCATTTT. Its translation: CASSYKAGEVGNQPQHF.

Remarks on this clone: At one end the junction does not follow the germline gene, possibly because of a read error. This chain links TRBV6-5 with TRBJ2-7, with TRBD2 matching 8 bases. The CDR3 has 16 amino acids. The germline V gene encodes CDR1 MNHEY and CDR2 SVGAGI. CDR3 nucleotide sequence: TGTGCCAGCAATTACGGGGCGACTAGCGTTTCCTACGAGCAGTACTTC. Its protein is CASNYGATSVSYEQYF.

The chain employs TRBV7-9 and TRBJ1-4, with unresolved D. The CDR3 length is 15 residues. Germline loops: CDR1 SEHNR, CDR2 FQNEAQ (reference sequence). V lost 7 bases and J 0 bases, leaving 12 bases between the germline ends. The CDR3 DNA is TGTGCCAGCAACCCGTCGGGTTCAACTAATGAAAAACTGTTTTTT. Amino acid sequence: CASNPSGSTNEKLFF.

The chain uses TRBV7-2 and TRBJ2-7, with 10 bases aligning to TRBD1. The CDR3 runs 14 residues. V gave up 5 bases and J gave up 6 bases; unmatched junction bases: 7. CDR1 SGHTA and CDR2 FQGNSA come from the germline V gene. The CDR3 region is CASSPDRGLGEQYF. The CDR3 DNA follows: TGTGCCAGCAGCCCCGACAGGGGGCTAGGCGAGCAGTACTTC.

The chain joins TRBV12-3 or TRBV12-4 to TRBJ1-2, with 7 bases aligning to TRBD1. This CDR3 contains 13 residues. Trimming removed 1 base from V and 8 bases from J; junction bases left unmatched: 4. The CDR3 loop reads CASSLGGTVGYTF. CDR3 sequence (DNA): TGTGCCAGCAGTTTAGGGGGGACAGTGGGCTACACCTTC.

The sample holds a few counts of this clone. V usage is TRBV9 and J usage is TRBJ1-2, with 7 bases lining up with TRBD1. Germline-derived CDR1 and CDR2 are SGDLS and YYNGEE. V was clipped by 6 bases and J by 4 bases; unmatched bases: 3. The CDR3 loop spans 12 amino acids. CDR3 region: CASTDRAYGYTF. In nucleotides, the CDR3 is TGTGCCAGCACCGACAGGGCCTATGGCTACACCTTC.

This rearrangement joins TRBV5-4 to TRBJ1-2, with 7 bases matching TRBD1. This CDR3 has 13 residues. V lost 1 base to trimming and J lost 8 bases; unmatched junction nucleotides: 5. Germline V lookup: CDR1 SGHNT, CDR2 YYREEE (reference sequence). CDR3 DNA sequence: TGTGCCAGCAGCTTGCGAGGGGGCGTCGGCTACACCTTC. Residues: CASSLRGGVGYTF.

This chain joins TRBV2 and TRBJ2-5; D unclear. V was pared by 5 bases and J by 0 bases, with 16 bases between. Germline CDR1 reads SNHLY; CDR2 reads FYNNEI. This CDR3 has 16 residues. CDR3 residues: CASSPTSTSYQETQYF. The CDR3 region has the DNA TGTGCCAGCAGTCCGACGTCGACTTCGTACCAAGAGACCCAGTACTTC.

This chain links TRBV6-6 with TRBJ1-1; 11 nucleotides line up with TRBD1. Trimming at V came to 5 bases and at J to 5 bases, leaving 7 bases not matched to a gene. The CDR3 has 15 amino acids. Germline assignment: CDR1 MNHNY and CDR2 SVGAGI (reference sequence). The CDR3 DNA reads TGTGCCAGCAGTCCTAGGACAGGGGGCAGGACTGAAGCTTTCTTT. Its translation: CASSPRTGGRTEAFF.